The 27 T cell receptor beta chains given below trace back to one sample, sequenced in a study of post-analysis software for immune sequencing data. These TCRs' antigens remain unknown. Researchers reported that TCR beta cDNA libraries carried unique molecular identifiers. TCRdb reprocessed the PCR reads with MiXCR, giving one entry per CDR3 protein. The table records about 770,000 distinct CDR3 sequences, 40% to 55% of them present only once. Study outcomes and limitations: TRBV segments more frequent in patients than in controls numbered roughly 5 and included TRBV5-6, TRBV5-1 and TRBV20-1.

Source material: blood. The receptors derive from a girl aged 5 to 17 with multiple sclerosis.

This clonotype was recorded a few times. The J gene is TRBJ1-6, the V gene TRBV7-9; 7 nucleotides align to TRBD1. Losses at the gene ends were 8 bases for V and 7 bases for J; bases not matched to a gene: 8. The germline gives CDR1 SEHNR, CDR2 FQNEAQ (reference sequence). This CDR3 is built from 14 residues. DNA of the CDR3: TGTGCCAGCTCAGGACAGGCAGGGAATTCACCCCTCCACTTT. As protein: CASSGQAGNSPLHF.

This clonotype came up a few times. The chain carries TRBV9 and TRBJ2-1; D is possibly TRBD1 (6 bases). The germline gives CDR1 SGDLS, CDR2 YYNGEE. This CDR3 has 15 residues. V dropped 3 bases and J dropped 7 bases, with 17 bases sitting between them. CDR3 in amino acids: CASSAGGHQTNEQFF. In nucleotides, the CDR3 is TGTGCCAGCAGCGCTGGGGGACACCAAACTAATGAGCAGTTCTTC. The whole variable domain, remainder taken from reference TRBV9 and TRBJ2-1, is DSGVTQTPKHLITATGQRVTLRCSPRSGDLSVYWYQQSLDQGLQFLIQYYNGEERAKGNILERFSAQQFPDLHSELNLSSLELGDSALYFCASSAGGHQTNEQFFGPGTRLTVL.

The CDR3 nucleotides are TGTGCCACCACTCAGGGTTGGGGAGGAGTCACTGAAGCTTTCTTT. Its translation is CATTQGWGGVTEAFF. This rearrangement joins TRBV15 to TRBJ1-1; a weak D match, TRBD1 (5 bases). V was shortened by 7 bases and J by 4 bases, with 19 bases between the two germline ends. Germline CDR1 reads LNHNV; CDR2 reads YYDKDF (reference sequence). This CDR3 is built from 15 residues. The complete variable domain, with remaining parts taken from reference TRBV15 and TRBJ1-1, reads DAMVIQNPRYQVTQFGKPVTLSCSQTLNHNVMYWYQQKSSQAPKLLFHYYDKDFNNEADTPDNFQSRRPNTSFCFLDIRSPGLGDTAMYLCATTQGWGGVTEAFFGQGTRLTVV.

This clonotype was seen more than once but under ten times. The V gene is TRBV20-1, the J gene TRBJ1-2; TRBD1 matches 8 bases. J gave up 0 bases and V 0 bases, and 6 bases lay outside the gene matches. CDR3 length equals 16 residues. Germline V gene data show CDR1 as DFQATT and CDR2 as SNEGSKA (reference sequence). The CDR3, as DNA: TGCAGTGCTAGAGATCTTAGGGGACAGGCTAACTATGGCTACACCTTC. Its translation: CSARDLRGQANYGYTF.

The gene calls are TRBV12-3 or TRBV12-4 and TRBJ2-4; a possible D gene is TRBD1 (6 bases). V was shortened by 5 bases and J by 3 bases, with 11 bases between the two germline ends. The CDR3 runs 14 residues. CDR3 region: CASSLQGSKNIQYF. As DNA, the CDR3 is TGTGCCAGCAGTCTACAGGGAAGCAAAAACATTCAGTACTTC.

This chain links TRBV20-1 with TRBJ1-2; 9 bases agree with TRBD1. Trimming cost V 3 bases and J 7 bases; bases outside gene matches: 9. This CDR3 is 14 amino acids long. Germline V gene lookup returns CDR1 DFQATT and CDR2 SNEGSKA (reference sequence). DNA of the CDR3: TGCAGTGCTAGGGACCCGGGACAGGGCCGTGGCTACACCTTC. Amino acid sequence: CSARDPGQGRGYTF.

The chain uses TRBV6-4 and TRBJ2-3, with TRBD2 matching over 7 bases. After removal of 2 bases from V and 3 bases from J, the junction contained 2 bases not matched to a gene. CDR1 is MRHNA and CDR2 is SNTAGT in the germline V gene. The CDR3 runs 14 residues. The CDR3 loop reads CASSDGGGTDTQYF. Written as DNA, the CDR3 is TGTGCCAGCAGTGACGGGGGGGGTACAGATACGCAGTATTTT.

This clonotype turned up a few times. The rearrangement joins TRBV12-3 or TRBV12-4 to TRBJ2-7; D possibly corresponds to TRBD2 (5 bases). The end of the DNA aligns better with TRBJ2-5, so the J call may be wrong. The CDR3 contains 11 residues. CDR3 amino acids: CASSSRGTQYF. The CDR3 DNA sequence: TGTGCCAGCAGTTCCCGGGGGACCCAGTACTTC.

The chain joins TRBV12-3 or TRBV12-4 to TRBJ2-1; D is ambiguous. The DNA end is a closer match to TRBJ2-7, so the J assignment may be wrong. The CDR3 extends over 15 amino acids. The CDR3 sequence: CASSPEAASYNEQYF. CDR3 coding DNA: TGTGCCAGCAGCCCTGAAGCCGCCTCCTACAATGAGCAGTACTTC.

V gene TRBV3-1 combines with J gene TRBJ2-5; 12 nucleotides line up with TRBD2. Germline V lookup: CDR1 LGHDT, CDR2 YNNKEL (reference sequence). This CDR3 contains 19 residues. The junction had 14 bases not matched to a gene; V was cut back by 6 bases and J by 0 bases. CDR3 in DNA: TGTGCCAGCAGTCGGAAGTTCGGGACTAGCGGGTCCTACCAAGAGACCCAGTACTTC. Amino acid sequence: CASSRKFGTSGSYQETQYF.

V usage is TRBV6-1 and J usage is TRBJ1-5; no firm D call. Trimming shortened V by 4 bases and J by 3 bases, and 10 bases separated the two germline ends. CDR3 size: 14 residues. Germline V gene lookup returns CDR1 MNHNS and CDR2 SASEGT. The CDR3, as DNA: TGTGCCAGCAGTGTGGGAGTAACCAATCAGCCCCAGCATTTT. Protein: CASSVGVTNQPQHF.

The gene calls are TRBV7-2 and TRBJ2-1; 11 positions agree with TRBD2. Germline CDR1 is SGHTA and CDR2 is FQGNSA. V gave up 1 base and J gave up 7 bases; unmatched junction bases: 6. The CDR3 length is 16 residues. Here the CDR3 reads CASSLVSSGRSNEQFF. The CDR3 region has the DNA TGTGCCAGCAGCTTAGTTTCTAGCGGGAGGAGTAATGAGCAGTTCTTC. Using reference TRBV7-2 and TRBJ2-1 for the parts outside the CDR3, the full variable domain is GAGVSQSPSNKVTEKGKDVELRCDPISGHTALYWYRQSLGQGLEFLIYFQGNSAPDKSGLPSDRFSAERTGGSVSTLTIQRTQQEDSAVYLCASSLVSSGRSNEQFFGPGTRLTVL.

The V and J genes are TRBV29-1 and TRBJ1-2; 11 bases are a match to TRBD1. V shed 4 bases, J shed 0 bases, and the junction held 10 bases outside the gene matches. The CDR3 runs to 17 residues. CDR1 and CDR2 (germline): SQVTM, ANQGSEA. CDR3: CSVGLWDRGITNYGYTF. CDR3 nucleotides: TGCAGCGTTGGACTTTGGGACAGGGGGATCACTAACTATGGCTACACCTTC.

This clonotype was seen a handful of times. The chain employs TRBV6-1 and TRBJ2-1, with 11 bases matching TRBD2. The V and J ends lost 5 bases and 7 bases, in that order; junction bases with no gene match: 13. Germline V gene data show CDR1 as MNHNS and CDR2 as SASEGT. CDR3 size: 17 residues. The CDR3 DNA sequence: TGTGCCAGCAGTAGGGGACTAGCGGAGATCCTTGGGAATGAGCAGTTCTTC. Translating it yields CASSRGLAEILGNEQFF.

This clonotype was counted between two and nine times. The genes are TRBV29-1 and TRBJ2-1; 11 bases line up with TRBD1. This CDR3 region has 11 residues. Germline V gene data show CDR1 as SQVTM and CDR2 as ANQGSEA. The V and J ends lost 8 bases and 14 bases, in that order; junction bases with no gene match: 8. CDR3 region: CSLHVGQGEFF. The CDR3 nucleotides are TGCAGCCTTCACGTGGGACAGGGGGAGTTCTTC.

Only a few counts were recorded for this clonotype. The V and J genes are TRBV20-1 and TRBJ2-4; 16 bases match TRBD2. V was pared by 6 bases and J by 5 bases, with 10 bases of the junction left unmatched. The germline gives CDR1 DFQATT, CDR2 SNEGSKA (reference sequence). CDR3 length: 17 residues. The CDR3 is CSAFPGLAGGSQNIQYF. The CDR3 DNA sequence: TGCAGTGCATTTCCGGGACTAGCGGGAGGGTCCCAAAACATTCAGTACTTC.

The chain carries TRBV27 and TRBJ2-1; 12 bases are shared with TRBD2. V lost 6 bases, J lost 8 bases, and 11 bases stayed unmatched. The CDR3 contains 16 residues. The V gene's germline CDR1 is MNHEY and CDR2 SMNVEV (reference sequence). The CDR3 is CASSPPLAGGPDEQFF. For the CDR3, the DNA is TGTGCCAGCAGCCCCCCCCTAGCGGGAGGGCCCGATGAGCAGTTCTTC.

This clonotype was seen a few times. V and J are TRBV3-1 and TRBJ2-3; 8 bases line up with TRBD2. Germline V lookup: CDR1 LGHDT, CDR2 YNNKEL (reference sequence). This CDR3 region has 15 residues. The ends lost 0 bases at V and 5 bases at J; junction bases unmatched: 4. Here the CDR3 DNA reads TGTGCCAGCAGCCAAGATGTTCTAGCGGGAGATACGCAGTATTTT. Protein: CASSQDVLAGDTQYF.

This clonotype was observed a few times. The CDR3 DNA reads TGTGCCAGCAGTTTAAGCGGCGGGGCGAACAATGAGCAGTTCTTC. This codes for CASSLSGGANNEQFF. The gene calls are TRBV12-3 or TRBV12-4 and TRBJ2-1; D perhaps matches TRBD2 (6 bases). V dropped 2 bases and J dropped 5 bases, with 13 bases sitting between them. The CDR3 runs 15 residues.

The chain couples TRBV12-3 or TRBV12-4 to TRBJ2-3; TRBD2 aligns across 11 bases. Unmatched junction bases numbered 9, after V lost 2 bases and J lost 2 bases. The CDR3 spans 18 residues. The DNA of the CDR3 is TGTGCCAGCAGTTTATCCTCATCTAGCGGGAGGTTCACAGATACGCAGTATTTT. Translation: CASSLSSSSGRFTDTQYF.

This sequence joins TRBV7-8 and TRBJ2-3; D is perhaps TRBD2 (5 bases). V lost 4 bases, J lost 3 bases, and 17 bases lay in between. The CDR3 totals 16 residues. CDR1 SGHVS and CDR2 FQNEAQ come from the germline V gene. The CDR3 region is CASSSRLAGKTDTQYF. In DNA form, the CDR3 reads TGTGCCAGCAGCTCCCGCTTGGCGGGTAAAACAGATACGCAGTATTTT. Filled out from reference TRBV7-8 and TRBJ2-3, the complete variable domain reads GAGVSQSPRYKVAKRGQDVALRCDPISGHVSLFWYQQALGQGPEFLTYFQNEAQLDKSGLPSDRFFAERPEGSVSTLKIQRTQQEDSAVYLCASSSRLAGKTDTQYFGPGTRLTVL.

This chain joins TRBV24-1 and TRBJ1-2, with D unclear. Germline-derived CDR1 and CDR2 are KGHDR and SFDVKD. CDR3 length: 14 amino acids. V was pared by 4 bases and J by 4 bases, with 12 bases between. Here the CDR3 DNA reads TGTGCCACCAGTGACTCAAGGAGGATCTATGGCTACACCTTC. Its translation: CATSDSRRIYGYTF.

Comment on this clonotype: Relative to the germline gene, one junction end is altered; a read error may explain this. The chain recombines TRBV27 with TRBJ2-7, with D possibly called TRBD1 or TRBD2 (6 bases each). Germline loops: CDR1 MNHEY, CDR2 SMNVEV (reference sequence). The CDR3 contains 14 residues. The CDR3 protein is CAGRYGGTGMEQYF. CDR3 sequence (DNA): TGTGCCGGCAGATACGGGGGCACCGGGATGGAGCAGTACTTC.

This clonotype was detected a few times. The chain links TRBV7-2 to TRBJ1-4; unclear D gene. The CDR3 has 14 amino acids. Trimming took 1 base from V and 3 from J, leaving 6 bases between them. CDR1 is SGHTA, CDR2 FQGNSA, per germline. The CDR3 sequence: CASSLGLSNEKLFF. The CDR3 DNA reads TGTGCCAGCAGCTTAGGACTCTCTAATGAAAAACTGTTTTTT.

The rearrangement links TRBV7-2 to TRBJ2-7; D might be TRBD2 (5 bases). With the DNA end fitting TRBJ2-5 better, the J assignment may be wrong. The CDR3 runs to 13 residues. Germline V CDR1 and CDR2: SGHTA, FQGNSA. CDR3 sequence (DNA): TGTGCCAGCAGCTTATGGGGAGATCAGACCCAGTACTTC. This translates into CASSLWGDQTQYF.

The chain carries TRBV12-3 or TRBV12-4 and TRBJ2-5, with a weak D call TRBD2 (6 bases). Gene TRBJ2-7 matches the end of the DNA better, so the J call may be wrong. The CDR3 loop spans 15 amino acids. CDR3 sequence: CASSLHEAGRYEQYF. The DNA for the CDR3 is TGTGCCAGCAGTTTACATGAGGCGGGACGGTACGAGCAGTACTTC.

The table lists this clonotype with a few counts. This sequence joins TRBV29-1 and TRBJ2-1, with D possibly being TRBD1 (6 bases). The CDR3 runs to 19 residues. Germline V gives CDR1 SQVTM, CDR2 ANQGSEA. V lost 5 bases to trimming and J lost 7 bases, with 33 bases between them. CDR3 sequence reads: CSVSQQLHLTPRQGNEQFF. The CDR3 DNA reads TGCAGCGTTTCCCAGCAGCTCCATCTGACGCCGCGCCAGGGGAATGAGCAGTTCTTC.